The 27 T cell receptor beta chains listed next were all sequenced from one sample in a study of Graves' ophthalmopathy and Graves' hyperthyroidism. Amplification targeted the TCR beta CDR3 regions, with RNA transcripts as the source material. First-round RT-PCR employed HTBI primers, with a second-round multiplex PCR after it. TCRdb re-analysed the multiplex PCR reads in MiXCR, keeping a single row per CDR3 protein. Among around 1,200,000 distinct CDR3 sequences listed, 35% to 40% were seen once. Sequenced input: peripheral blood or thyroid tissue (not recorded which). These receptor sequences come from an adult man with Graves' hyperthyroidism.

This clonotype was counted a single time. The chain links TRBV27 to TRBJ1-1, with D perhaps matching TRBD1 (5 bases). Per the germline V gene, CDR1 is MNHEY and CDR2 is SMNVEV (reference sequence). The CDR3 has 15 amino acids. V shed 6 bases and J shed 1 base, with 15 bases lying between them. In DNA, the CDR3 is TGTGCCAGCAGCGCAGTCGGGGCCGGGAACACTGAAGCTTTCTTT. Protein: CASSAVGAGNTEAFF.

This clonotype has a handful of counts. In DNA, the CDR3 is TGTGCCAGCAGTCTCGGGGACAGGGTGTCTAATTCACCCCTCCACTTT. Amino acid sequence: CASSLGDRVSNSPLHF. V is TRBV12-3 or TRBV12-4 and J is TRBJ1-6, with 9 positions matching TRBD1. The CDR3 is 16 amino acids. V gave up 5 bases and J gave up 6 bases; unmatched junction bases: 8.

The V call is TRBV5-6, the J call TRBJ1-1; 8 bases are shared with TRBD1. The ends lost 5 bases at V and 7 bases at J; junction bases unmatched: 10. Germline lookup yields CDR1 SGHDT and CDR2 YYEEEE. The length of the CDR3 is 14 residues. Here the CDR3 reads CASSFGPGQGEAFF. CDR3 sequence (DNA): TGTGCCAGCAGTTTTGGTCCTGGACAGGGTGAAGCTTTCTTT. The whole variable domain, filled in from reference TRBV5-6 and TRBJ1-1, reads DAGVTQSPTHLIKTRGQQVTLRCSPKSGHDTVSWYQQALGQGPQFIFQYYEEEERQRGNFPDRFSGHQFPNYSSELNVNALLLGDSALYLCASSFGPGQGEAFFGQGTRLTVV.

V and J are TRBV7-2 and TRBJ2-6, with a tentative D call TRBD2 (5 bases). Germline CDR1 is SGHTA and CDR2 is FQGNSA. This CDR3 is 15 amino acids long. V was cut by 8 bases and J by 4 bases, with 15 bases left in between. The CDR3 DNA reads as TGTGCCAGCGTTGACGGGGTCCAGGGGGCCAACGTCCTGACTTTC. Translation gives CASVDGVQGANVLTF. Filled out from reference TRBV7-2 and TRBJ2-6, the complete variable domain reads GAGVSQSPSNKVTEKGKDVELRCDPISGHTALYWYRQSLGQGLEFLIYFQGNSAPDKSGLPSDRFSAERTGGSVSTLTIQRTQQEDSAVYLCASVDGVQGANVLTFGAGSRLTVL.

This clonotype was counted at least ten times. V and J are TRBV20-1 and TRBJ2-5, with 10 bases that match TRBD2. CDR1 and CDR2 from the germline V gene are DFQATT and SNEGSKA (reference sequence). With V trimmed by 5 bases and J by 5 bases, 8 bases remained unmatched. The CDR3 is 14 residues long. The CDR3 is CSASPGLARETQYF. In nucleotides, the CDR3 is TGCAGTGCTTCGCCGGGACTAGCGAGGGAGACCCAGTACTTC.

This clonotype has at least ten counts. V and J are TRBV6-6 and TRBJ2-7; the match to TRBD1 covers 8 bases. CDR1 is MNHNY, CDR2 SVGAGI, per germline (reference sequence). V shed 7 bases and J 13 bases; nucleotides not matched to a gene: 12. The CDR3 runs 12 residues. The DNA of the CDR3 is TGTGCCAGCACCCCGACAGGGGTGGCCCTCTACTTC. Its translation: CASTPTGVALYF.

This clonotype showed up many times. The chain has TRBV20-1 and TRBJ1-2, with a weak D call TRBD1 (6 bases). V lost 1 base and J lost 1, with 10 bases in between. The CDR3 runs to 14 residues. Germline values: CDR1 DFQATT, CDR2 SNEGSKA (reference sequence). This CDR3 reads CSARVRGLNYGYTF. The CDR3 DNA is TGCAGTGCTAGAGTCAGGGGACTTAACTATGGCTACACCTTC.

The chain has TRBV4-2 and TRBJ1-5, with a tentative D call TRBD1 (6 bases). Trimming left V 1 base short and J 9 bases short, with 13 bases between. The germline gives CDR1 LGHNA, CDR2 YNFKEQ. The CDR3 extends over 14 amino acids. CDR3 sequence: CASSQGGPGWPQHF. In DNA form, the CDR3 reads TGTGCCAGCAGCCAAGGGGGGCCTGGATGGCCCCAGCATTTT.

Here the CDR3 reads CASSVNRGTANEKLFF. The CDR3 coding sequence is TGTGCCAGCAGTGTGAACAGGGGGACGGCTAATGAAAAACTGTTTTTT. The rearrangement links TRBV25-1 to TRBJ1-4, with TRBD1 identical over 8 bases. This CDR3 has 16 residues. Trimming cost V 4 bases and J 3 bases; bases outside gene matches: 7. Germline CDR1 and CDR2: MGHDK and SYGVNS.

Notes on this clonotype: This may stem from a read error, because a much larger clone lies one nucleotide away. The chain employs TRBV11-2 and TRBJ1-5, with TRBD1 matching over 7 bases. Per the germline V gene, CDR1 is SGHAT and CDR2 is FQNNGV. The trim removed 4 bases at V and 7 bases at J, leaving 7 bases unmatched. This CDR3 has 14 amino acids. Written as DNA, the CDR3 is TGTGCCAGCAGCTCAGGGGGGACGAGCCAGCCCCAGCATTTT. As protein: CASSSGGTSQPQHF.

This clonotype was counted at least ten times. The CDR3 region is CASSSATGGEAQETQYF. CDR3 nucleotides: TGTGCCAGCAGCTCTGCGACGGGGGGGGAGGCCCAAGAGACCCAGTACTTC. The V gene is TRBV7-9, the J gene TRBJ2-5, with TRBD2 identical over 8 bases. Per the germline V gene, CDR1 is SEHNR and CDR2 is FQNEAQ (reference sequence). V lost 4 bases to trimming and J lost 1 base; unmatched junction nucleotides: 11. This CDR3 comprises 17 residues.

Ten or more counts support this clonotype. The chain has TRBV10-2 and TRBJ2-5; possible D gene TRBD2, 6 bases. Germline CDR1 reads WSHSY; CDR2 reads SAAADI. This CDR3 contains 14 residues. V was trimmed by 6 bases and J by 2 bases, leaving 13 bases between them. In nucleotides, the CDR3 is TGCGCCAGCAGATCCGGGAGCCGACAAGAGACCCAGTACTTC. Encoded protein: CASRSGSRQETQYF.

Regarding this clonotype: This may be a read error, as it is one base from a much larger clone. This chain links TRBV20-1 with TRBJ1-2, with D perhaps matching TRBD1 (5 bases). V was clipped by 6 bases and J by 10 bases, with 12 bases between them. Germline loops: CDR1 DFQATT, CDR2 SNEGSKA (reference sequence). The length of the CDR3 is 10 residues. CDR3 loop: CSARQRIYTF. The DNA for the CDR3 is TGCAGTGCCAGACAGCGGATCTACACCTTC.

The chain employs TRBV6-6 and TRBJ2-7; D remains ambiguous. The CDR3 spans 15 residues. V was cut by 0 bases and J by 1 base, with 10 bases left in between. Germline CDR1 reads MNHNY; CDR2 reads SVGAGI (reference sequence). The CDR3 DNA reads TGTGCCAGCAGTTACTCAGGAGCAGCTTCCTACGAGCAGTACTTC. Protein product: CASSYSGAASYEQYF.

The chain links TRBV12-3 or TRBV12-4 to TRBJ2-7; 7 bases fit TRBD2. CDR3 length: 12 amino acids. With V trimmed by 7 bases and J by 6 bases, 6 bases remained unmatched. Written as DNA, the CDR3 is TGTGCCAGCACCGGGGGGTCGGGCGAGCAGTACTTC. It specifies CASTGGSGEQYF.

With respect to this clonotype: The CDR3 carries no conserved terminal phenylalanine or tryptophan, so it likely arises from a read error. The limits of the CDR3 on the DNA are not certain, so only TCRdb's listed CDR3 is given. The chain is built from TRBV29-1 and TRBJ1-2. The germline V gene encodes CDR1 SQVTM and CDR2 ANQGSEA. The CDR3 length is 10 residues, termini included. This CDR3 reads CSMSSGRPSY.

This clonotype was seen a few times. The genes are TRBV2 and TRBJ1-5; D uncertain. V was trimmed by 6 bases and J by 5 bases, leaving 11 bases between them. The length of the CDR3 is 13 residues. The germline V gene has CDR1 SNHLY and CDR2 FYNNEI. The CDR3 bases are TGTGCCAGCAGCCCACTTGAGGATCAGCCCCAGCATTTT. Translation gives CASSPLEDQPQHF. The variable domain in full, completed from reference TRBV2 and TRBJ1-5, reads EPEVTQTPSHQVTQMGQEVILRCVPISNHLYFYWYRQILGQKVEFLVSFYNNEISEKSEIFDDQFSVERPDGSNFTLKIRSTKLEDSAMYFCASSPLEDQPQHFGDGTRLSIL.

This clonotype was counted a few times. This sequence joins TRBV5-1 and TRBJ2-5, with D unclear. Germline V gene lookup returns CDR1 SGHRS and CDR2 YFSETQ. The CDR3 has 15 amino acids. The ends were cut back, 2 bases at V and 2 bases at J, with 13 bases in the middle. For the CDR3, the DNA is TGCGCCAGCAGCTTCGTCTCCAGGAAACAAGAGACCCAGTACTTC. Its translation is CASSFVSRKQETQYF.

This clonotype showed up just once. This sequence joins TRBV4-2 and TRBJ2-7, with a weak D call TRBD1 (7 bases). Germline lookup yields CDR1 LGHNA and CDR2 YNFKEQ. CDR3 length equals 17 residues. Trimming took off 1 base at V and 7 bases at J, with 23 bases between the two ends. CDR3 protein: CASSQGVGGGQLREQYF. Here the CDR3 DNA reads TGTGCCAGCAGCCAAGGGGTTGGAGGGGGCCAACTCCGAGAGCAGTACTTC.

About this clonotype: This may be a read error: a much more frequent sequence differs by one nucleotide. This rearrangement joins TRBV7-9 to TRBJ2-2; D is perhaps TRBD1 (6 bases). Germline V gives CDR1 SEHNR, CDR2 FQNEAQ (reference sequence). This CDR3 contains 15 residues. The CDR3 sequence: CASSLRTENAGELFF. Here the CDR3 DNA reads TGTGCCAGCAGCCTCAGGACAGAGAACGCCGGGGAGCTGTTTTTT.

The chain's CDR3 is CASSLGPLGDHTEAFF. CDR3 nucleotides: TGCGCCAGCAGCTTGGGGCCGTTGGGGGACCACACTGAAGCTTTCTTT. V gene TRBV5-1 combines with J gene TRBJ1-1, with D perhaps matching TRBD1 (5 bases). The CDR3 consists of 16 residues. The germline V and J ends were trimmed by 0 bases and 3 bases, with 15 bases remaining between them. Per germline, CDR1 SGHRS and CDR2 YFSETQ.

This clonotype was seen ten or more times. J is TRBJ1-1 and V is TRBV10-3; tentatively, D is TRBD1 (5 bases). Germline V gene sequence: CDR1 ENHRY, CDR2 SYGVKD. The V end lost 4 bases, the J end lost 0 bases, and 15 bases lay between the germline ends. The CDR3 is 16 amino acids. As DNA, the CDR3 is TGTGCCATCAGTGGGGGGGAAGGGGCAATGAACACTGAAGCTTTCTTT. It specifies CAISGGEGAMNTEAFF.

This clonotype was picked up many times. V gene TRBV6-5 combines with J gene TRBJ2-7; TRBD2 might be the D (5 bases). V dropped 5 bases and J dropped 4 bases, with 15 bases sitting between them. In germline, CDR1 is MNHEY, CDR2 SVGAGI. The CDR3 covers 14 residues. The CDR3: CASSAVGRGYEQYF. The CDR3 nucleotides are TGTGCCAGCAGTGCCGTGGGGAGAGGGTACGAGCAGTACTTC.

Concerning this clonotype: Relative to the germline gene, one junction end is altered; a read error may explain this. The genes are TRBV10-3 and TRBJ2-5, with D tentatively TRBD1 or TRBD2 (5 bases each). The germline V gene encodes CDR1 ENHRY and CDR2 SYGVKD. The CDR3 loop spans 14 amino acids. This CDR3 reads CASSFRDHQETQYF. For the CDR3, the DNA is TGTGCCAGCAGTTTTCGGGACCATCAAGAGACCCAGTACTTC.

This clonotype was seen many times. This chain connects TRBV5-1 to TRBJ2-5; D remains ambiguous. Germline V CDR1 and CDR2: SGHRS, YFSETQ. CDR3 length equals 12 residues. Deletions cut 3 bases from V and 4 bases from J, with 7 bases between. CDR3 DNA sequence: TGCGCCAGCAGCTCGGAAATAGAGACCCAGTACTTC. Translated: CASSSEIETQYF.

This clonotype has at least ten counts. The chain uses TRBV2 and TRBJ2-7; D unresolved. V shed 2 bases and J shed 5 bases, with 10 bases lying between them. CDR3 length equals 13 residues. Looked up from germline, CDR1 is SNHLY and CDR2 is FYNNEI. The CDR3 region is CASSESLRHEQYF. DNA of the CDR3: TGTGCCAGCAGTGAAAGCTTACGTCACGAGCAGTACTTC.

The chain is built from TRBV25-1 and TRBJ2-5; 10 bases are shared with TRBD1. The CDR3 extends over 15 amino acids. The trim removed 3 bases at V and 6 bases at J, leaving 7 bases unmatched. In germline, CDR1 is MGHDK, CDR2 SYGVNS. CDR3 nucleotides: TGTGCCAGCAGTGATCAGGGACAGGGGAGGAAGACCCAGTACTTC. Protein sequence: CASSDQGQGRKTQYF.